This T cell receptor beta chain was sequenced during a study of technical replicates of blood from several donors. The data were produced by immunoSEQ multiplex PCR, yet TCRdb's version contains in-frame clones alone and is incomplete. The table has 65,000 to 90,000 clones, around 93% seen once. The clonotype originates from a human donor in good health. Material: T cells isolated from PBMCs.

CDR3 in DNA: TGTGCCAGCAGCTTGGGGAGTCCTGAGCAGTTCTTC. Translated, it gives CASSLGSPEQFF. The V gene is TRBV5-4, the J gene TRBJ2-1, with D unresolved. V shed 0 bases and J shed 9 bases, with 7 bases lying between them. The CDR3 is made up of 12 amino acids. Germline CDR1 and CDR2: SGHNT and YYREEE (reference sequence).